This T cell receptor (beta chain) was sequenced for a study of regulatory T cells in long-lasting Graves disease. Described time point: persistent/refractory GD, antithyroid drugs over 5 years with positive TRAb. TCR sequences were obtained from RNA taken from PBMCs. After removal of 5 bases from V and 0 bases from J, the junction contained 5 bases not matched to a gene. The CDR3 has 15 amino acids. CDR1 SEHNR and CDR2 FQNEAQ come from the germline V gene (reference sequence). Through Arm-PCR of CDR3 regions and iRepertoire HTBI primers, TCR beta libraries were built. MiXCR was run by TCRdb on the multiplex PCR reads, yielding one entry per CDR3 protein. The sample comprises 350,000 to 500,000 distinct CDR3 sequences, roughly 21% of which are singletons, and roughly an eighth rests with the top ten.

The genes are TRBV7-9 and TRBJ2-3, with 7 bases identical to TRBD2. The origin of this receptor is a female donor with Graves disease. The material sequenced was peripheral blood mononuclear cells (PBMCs), taken when the disease was refractory, from a patient treated with antithyroid drugs. CDR3 bases: TGTGCCAGCAGCATTAGCGGGCAAAGCACAGATACGCAGTATTTT. Translation: CASSISGQSTDTQYF.